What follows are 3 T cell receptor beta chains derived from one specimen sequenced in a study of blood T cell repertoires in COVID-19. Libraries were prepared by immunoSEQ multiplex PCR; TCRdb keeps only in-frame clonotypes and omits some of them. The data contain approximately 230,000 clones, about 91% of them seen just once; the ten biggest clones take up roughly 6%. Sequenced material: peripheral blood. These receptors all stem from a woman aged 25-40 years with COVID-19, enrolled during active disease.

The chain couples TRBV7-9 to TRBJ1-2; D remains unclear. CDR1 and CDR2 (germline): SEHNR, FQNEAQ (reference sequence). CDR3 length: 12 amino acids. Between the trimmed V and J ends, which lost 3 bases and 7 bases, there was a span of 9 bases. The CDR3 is CASSFGRGGYTF. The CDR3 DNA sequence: TGTGCCAGCAGCTTCGGCCGGGGTGGCTACACCTTC.

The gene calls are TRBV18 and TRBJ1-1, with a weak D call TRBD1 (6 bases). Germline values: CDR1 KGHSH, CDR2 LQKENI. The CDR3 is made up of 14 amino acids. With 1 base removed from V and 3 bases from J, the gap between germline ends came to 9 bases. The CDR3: CASSPQGGDTEAFF. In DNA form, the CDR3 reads TGTGCCAGCTCACCACAGGGGGGGGACACTGAAGCTTTCTTT.

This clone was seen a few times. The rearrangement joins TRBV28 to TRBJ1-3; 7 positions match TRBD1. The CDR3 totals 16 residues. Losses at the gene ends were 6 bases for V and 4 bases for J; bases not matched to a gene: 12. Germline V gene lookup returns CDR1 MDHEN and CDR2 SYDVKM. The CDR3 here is CASRFKTGVGGNTIYF. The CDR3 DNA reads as TGTGCCAGCAGGTTTAAAACAGGGGTTGGCGGAAACACCATATATTTT.